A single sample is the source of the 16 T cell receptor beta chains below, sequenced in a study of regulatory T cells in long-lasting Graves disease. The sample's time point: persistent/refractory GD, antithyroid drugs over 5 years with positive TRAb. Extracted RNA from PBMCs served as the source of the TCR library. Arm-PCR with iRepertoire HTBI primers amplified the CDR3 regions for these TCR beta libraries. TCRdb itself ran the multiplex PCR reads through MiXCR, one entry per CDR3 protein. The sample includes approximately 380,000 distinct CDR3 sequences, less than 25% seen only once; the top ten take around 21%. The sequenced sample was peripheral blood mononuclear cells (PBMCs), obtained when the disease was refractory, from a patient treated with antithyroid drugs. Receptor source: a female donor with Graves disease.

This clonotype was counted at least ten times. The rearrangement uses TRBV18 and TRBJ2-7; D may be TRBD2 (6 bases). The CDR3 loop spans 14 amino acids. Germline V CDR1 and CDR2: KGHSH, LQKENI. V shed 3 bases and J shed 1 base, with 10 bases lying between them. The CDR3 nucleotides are TGTGCCAGCTCACCCCGGGAGCGGTCCTACGAGCAGTACTTC. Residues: CASSPRERSYEQYF. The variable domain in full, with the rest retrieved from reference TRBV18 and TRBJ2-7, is NAGVMQNPRHLVRRRGQEARLRCSPMKGHSHVYWYRQLPEEGLKFMVYLQKENIIDESGMPKERFSAEFPKEGPSILRIQQVVRGDSAAYFCASSPRERSYEQYFGPGTRLTVT.

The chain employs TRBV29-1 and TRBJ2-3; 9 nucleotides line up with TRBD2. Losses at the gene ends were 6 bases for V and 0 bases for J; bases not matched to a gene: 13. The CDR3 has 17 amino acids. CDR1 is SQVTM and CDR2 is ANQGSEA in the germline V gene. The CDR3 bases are TGCAGCGTCTCAGGGTTGGCGGGAGGGCCGAGCACAGATACGCAGTATTTT. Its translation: CSVSGLAGGPSTDTQYF.

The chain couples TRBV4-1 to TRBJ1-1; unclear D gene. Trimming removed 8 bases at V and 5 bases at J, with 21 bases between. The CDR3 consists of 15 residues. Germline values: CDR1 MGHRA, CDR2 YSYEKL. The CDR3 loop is CASLDESAPGTEAFF. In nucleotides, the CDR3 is TGCGCCAGCCTCGATGAGTCTGCCCCTGGGACTGAAGCTTTCTTT.

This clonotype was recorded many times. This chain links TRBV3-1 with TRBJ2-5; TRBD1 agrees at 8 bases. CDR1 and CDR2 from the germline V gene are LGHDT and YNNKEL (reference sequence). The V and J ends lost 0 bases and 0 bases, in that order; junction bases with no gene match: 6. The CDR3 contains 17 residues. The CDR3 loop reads CASSQEVRGPDQETQYF. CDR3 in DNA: TGTGCCAGCAGCCAAGAGGTCAGGGGGCCCGACCAAGAGACCCAGTACTTC.

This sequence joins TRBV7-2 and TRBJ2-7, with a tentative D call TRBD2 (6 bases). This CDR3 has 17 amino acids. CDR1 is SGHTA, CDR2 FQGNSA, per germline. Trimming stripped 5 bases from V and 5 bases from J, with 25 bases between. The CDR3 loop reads CASSPEGPTSFWNEQYF. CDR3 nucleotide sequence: TGTGCCAGCAGCCCCGAAGGGCCTACTAGCTTTTGGAACGAGCAGTACTTC.

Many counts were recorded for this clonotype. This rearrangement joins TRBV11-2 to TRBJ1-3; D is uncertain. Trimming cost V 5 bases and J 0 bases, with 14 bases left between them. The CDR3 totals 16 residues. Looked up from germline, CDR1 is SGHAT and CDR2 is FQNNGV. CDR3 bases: TGTGCCAGCAGCAAAATTACCGGTAGCTCTGGAAACACCATATATTTT. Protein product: CASSKITGSSGNTIYF.

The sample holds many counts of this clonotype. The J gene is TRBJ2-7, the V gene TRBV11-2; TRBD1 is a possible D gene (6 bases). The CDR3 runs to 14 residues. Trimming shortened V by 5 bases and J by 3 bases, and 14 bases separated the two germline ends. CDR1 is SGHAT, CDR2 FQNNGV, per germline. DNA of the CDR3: TGTGCCAGCAGCCCCAGACAGGCCCTCTACGAGCAGTACTTC. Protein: CASSPRQALYEQYF.

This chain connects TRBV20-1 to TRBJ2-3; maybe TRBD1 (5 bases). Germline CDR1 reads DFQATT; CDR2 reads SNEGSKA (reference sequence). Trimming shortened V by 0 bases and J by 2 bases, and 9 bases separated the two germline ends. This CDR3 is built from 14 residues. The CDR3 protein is CSARDTGFTDTQYF. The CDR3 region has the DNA TGCAGTGCTAGAGATACAGGCTTCACAGATACGCAGTATTTT.

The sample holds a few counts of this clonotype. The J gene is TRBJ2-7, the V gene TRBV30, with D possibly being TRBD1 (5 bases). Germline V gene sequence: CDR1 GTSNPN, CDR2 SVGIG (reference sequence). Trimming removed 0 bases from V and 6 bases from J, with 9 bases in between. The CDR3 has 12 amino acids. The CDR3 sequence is CAWSVQVSEQYF. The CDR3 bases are TGTGCCTGGAGTGTACAGGTGTCCGAGCAGTACTTC.

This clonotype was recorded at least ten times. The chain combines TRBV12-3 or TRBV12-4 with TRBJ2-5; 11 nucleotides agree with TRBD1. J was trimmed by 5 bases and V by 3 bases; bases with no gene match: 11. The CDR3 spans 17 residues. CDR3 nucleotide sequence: TGTGCCAGCAGTTTCGCATGGCGGACAGGGGGCCATGAGACCCAGTACTTC. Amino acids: CASSFAWRTGGHETQYF.

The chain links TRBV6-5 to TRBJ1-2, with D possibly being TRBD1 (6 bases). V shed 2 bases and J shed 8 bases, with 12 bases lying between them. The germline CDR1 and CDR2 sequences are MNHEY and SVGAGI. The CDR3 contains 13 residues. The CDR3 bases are TGTGCCAGCAGTTACGGGGGGGCGCTGGGCTACACCTTC. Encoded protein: CASSYGGALGYTF.

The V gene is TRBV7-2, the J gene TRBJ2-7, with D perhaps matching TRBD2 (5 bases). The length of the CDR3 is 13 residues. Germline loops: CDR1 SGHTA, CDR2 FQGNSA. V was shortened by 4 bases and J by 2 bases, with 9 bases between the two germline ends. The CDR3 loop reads CASSSLGTYEQYF. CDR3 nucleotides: TGTGCCAGCAGCTCCCTCGGGACCTACGAGCAGTACTTC.

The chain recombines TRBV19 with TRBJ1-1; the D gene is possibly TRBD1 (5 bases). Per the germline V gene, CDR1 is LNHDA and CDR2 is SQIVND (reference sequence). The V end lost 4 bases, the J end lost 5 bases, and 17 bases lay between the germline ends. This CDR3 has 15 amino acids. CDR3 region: CASSTPQGKGTEAFF. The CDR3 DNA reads TGTGCCAGTAGTACCCCACAAGGGAAGGGGACTGAAGCTTTCTTT.

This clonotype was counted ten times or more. The CDR3 here is CASSPNTGVNGYTF. The CDR3 DNA follows: TGTGCCAGCAGCCCGAATACAGGGGTAAATGGCTACACCTTC. The chain couples TRBV11-2 to TRBJ1-2; TRBD1 aligns across 7 bases. The CDR3 is 14 residues long. V was pared by 5 bases and J by 6 bases, with 9 bases of the junction left unmatched. Germline lookup yields CDR1 SGHAT and CDR2 FQNNGV. Full variable domain (remainder filled in from reference TRBV11-2 and TRBJ1-2): EAGVAQSPRYKIIEKRQSVAFWCNPISGHATLYWYQQILGQGPKLLIQFQNNGVVDDSQLPKDRFSAERLKGVDSTLKIQPAKLEDSAVYLCASSPNTGVNGYTFGSGTRLTVV.

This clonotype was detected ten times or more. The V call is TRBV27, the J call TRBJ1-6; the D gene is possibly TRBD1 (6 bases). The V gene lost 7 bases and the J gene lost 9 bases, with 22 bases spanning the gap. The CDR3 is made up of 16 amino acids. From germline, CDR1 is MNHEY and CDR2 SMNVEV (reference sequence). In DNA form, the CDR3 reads TGTGCCAGCACCTTCACCAGGGGAGGGCCGAGTTCACCCCTCCACTTT. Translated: CASTFTRGGPSSPLHF.

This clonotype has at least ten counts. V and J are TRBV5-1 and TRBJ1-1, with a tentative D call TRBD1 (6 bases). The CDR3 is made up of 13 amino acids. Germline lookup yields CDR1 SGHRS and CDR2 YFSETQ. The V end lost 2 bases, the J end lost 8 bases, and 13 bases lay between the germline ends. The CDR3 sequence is CASSLGGQGEAFF. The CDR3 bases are TGCGCCAGCAGCTTAGGGGGTCAAGGGGAAGCTTTCTTT.